This TCR beta chain is from a study of OX40 agonist ivuxolimab in advanced cancers. The V and J ends lost 0 bases and 3 bases respectively, with 6 bases between them. The CDR3 totals 12 residues. Per germline, CDR1 GTSNPN and CDR2 SVGIG (reference sequence). Blood samples were obtained at baseline, cycle 4 day 1, and cycle 7 day 1. Clones were sequenced by immunoSEQ multiplex PCR, and TCRdb holds only the in-frame ones, with some missing. The sample holds some 60,000 clones, 86% seen once. The source is an adult with an advanced solid tumor such as melanoma, head and neck, liver or kidney cancer. The chain joins TRBV30 to TRBJ2-7, with unresolved D. The input for sequencing was CD4+ or CD8+ T cells sorted from blood, taken in a trial of the OX40 agonist ivuxolimab. The CDR3 is CAWSVLHYEQYF. In nucleotides, the CDR3 is TGTGCCTGGAGTGTACTGCACTACGAGCAGTACTTC.